Included here is one TCR beta chain sequence, with context. Germline trimming cut 5 bases from V and 10 bases from J; bases unmatched to any gene: 11. This CDR3 region has 16 residues. Germline lookup yields CDR1 LGHDT and CDR2 YNNKEL (reference sequence). How the authors handled the data: Estimated nucleated cell counts came from reference gene primer amplification. Assay: immunoSEQ multiplex PCR; the TCRdb copy retains only in-frame clones and omits some. The V and J calls and clone size are taken from that table; D and trimming were inferred from the DNA. The sample shows nearly 350,000 clones, about nine tenths of them seen only once. This sample was taken from a study of blood T cell repertoires in COVID-19. As for the study in general: Nucleic acid was either cDNA or gDNA, and it came from T cells, B-cell-depleted T cells, or PBMCs.

Enrollment of patients from Seattle took place during active infection, with longitudinal follow-up. The chain couples TRBV3-1 (or the pseudogene TRBV3-2) to TRBJ1-6; the match to TRBD1 covers 10 bases. This TCR was sampled from a woman aged 50 to 65 with COVID-19, enrolled during active disease. Sequences were obtained from peripheral blood. CDR3 in amino acids: CASSLGSTGGRSPLHF. The CDR3 DNA reads TGTGCCAGCAGCTTAGGGTCGACAGGGGGCCGATCACCCCTCCACTTT.